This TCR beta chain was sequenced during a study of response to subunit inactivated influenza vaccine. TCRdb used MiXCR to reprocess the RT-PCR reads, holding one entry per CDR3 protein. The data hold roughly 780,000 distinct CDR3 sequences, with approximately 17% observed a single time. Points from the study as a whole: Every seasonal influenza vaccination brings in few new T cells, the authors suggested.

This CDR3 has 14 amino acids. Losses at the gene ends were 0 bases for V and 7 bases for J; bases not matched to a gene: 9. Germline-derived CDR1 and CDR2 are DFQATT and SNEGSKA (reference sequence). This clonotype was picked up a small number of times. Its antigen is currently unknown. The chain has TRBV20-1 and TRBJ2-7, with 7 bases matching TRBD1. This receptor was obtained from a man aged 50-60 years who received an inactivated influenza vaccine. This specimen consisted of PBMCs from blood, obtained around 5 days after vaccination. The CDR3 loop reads CSARDGKGAVEQYF. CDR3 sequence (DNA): TGCAGTGCTAGAGATGGAAAGGGGGCGGTGGAGCAGTACTTC.